These 11 T cell receptor beta chains share one sample of origin, sequenced in a study of T-cell reconstitution after alpha-beta-depleted transplantation in children. Molecular barcoding with unique molecular identifiers was used for the TCRbeta library. TCRdb re-called the PCR reads through MiXCR, storing one row per CDR3 protein. The sample has 600,000 or so distinct CDR3 sequences, roughly 24% seen once. The specimen comprised PBMCs, mostly from graft donor cells, sampled 360 days after TCRalphabeta/CD19-depleted stem cell transplant. The receptors were gathered from a boy younger than two who had a stem cell transplant for acute myeloid leukemia, so the T cells may come from the graft donor.

This clonotype appeared a few times. The V call is TRBV6-5, the J call TRBJ1-5; D gene ambiguous. Germline V lookup: CDR1 MNHEY, CDR2 SVGAGI. The CDR3 is made up of 13 amino acids. The ends were cut back, 2 bases at V and 5 bases at J, with 7 bases in the middle. CDR3 bases: TGTGCCAGCAGTTACGGGAAGGATCAGCCCCAGCATTTT. Its translation: CASSYGKDQPQHF.

There are many counts of this clonotype. The CDR3 bases are TGCAGTGCTAGAGATCCGAACACTGAAGCTTTCTTT. This sequence encodes CSARDPNTEAFF. The chain is built from TRBV20-1 and TRBJ1-1; D is ambiguous. Per the germline V gene, CDR1 is DFQATT and CDR2 is SNEGSKA (reference sequence). This CDR3 is 12 amino acids long. Trimming cost V 0 bases and J 1 base, with 3 bases left between them.

This clonotype was seen a handful of times. This chain connects TRBV4-1 to TRBJ2-3; 13 positions agree with TRBD2. Germline V lookup: CDR1 MGHRA, CDR2 YSYEKL. V lost 0 bases and J lost 7; bases outside the gene matches: 4. The CDR3 covers 16 residues. CDR3 protein: CASSQERTSGGYTQYF. The CDR3 nucleotides read TGCGCCAGCAGCCAAGAACGGACTAGCGGGGGTTATACGCAGTATTTT.

The J gene is TRBJ2-1, the V gene TRBV20-1, with D perhaps assigned TRBD1 or TRBD2 (5 bases each). This CDR3 is built from 16 residues. CDR1 is DFQATT and CDR2 is SNEGSKA in the germline V gene (reference sequence). The ends were cut back, 5 bases at V and 5 bases at J, with 22 bases in the middle. CDR3 coding DNA: TGCAGTGCTCCCAAGACCGGGACCCTGGTCCACAATGAGCAGTTCTTC. This translates into CSAPKTGTLVHNEQFF.

The sample holds a few counts of this clonotype. This chain connects TRBV5-6 to TRBJ1-2; D may be TRBD1 (5 bases). V was trimmed by 6 bases and J by 2 bases, leaving 11 bases between them. This CDR3 region has 13 residues. The germline V gene encodes CDR1 SGHDT and CDR2 YYEEEE. CDR3 in DNA: TGTGCCAGCACCCTCACAGGAAACTATGGCTACACCTTC. It encodes CASTLTGNYGYTF.

Only a few counts were recorded for this clonotype. V is TRBV5-1 and J is TRBJ1-6; tentatively, D is TRBD1 (6 bases). The CDR3 extends over 16 amino acids. The ends were cut back, 0 bases at V and 7 bases at J, with 14 bases in the middle. Germline V gene data show CDR1 as SGHRS and CDR2 as YFSETQ. The CDR3 loop is CASSLGPGAMNSPLHF. The CDR3 region has the DNA TGCGCCAGCAGCTTGGGTCCGGGGGCAATGAATTCACCCCTCCACTTT.

This clonotype turned up a few times. The chain uses TRBV6-1 and TRBJ2-7; 11 positions agree with TRBD1. Germline CDR1 and CDR2: MNHNS and SASEGT. The CDR3 extends over 15 amino acids. The trim removed 5 bases at V and 3 bases at J, leaving 6 bases unmatched. CDR3 bases: TGTGCCAGCAGTCCCCGGACAGGGGGCAGCTACGAGCAGTACGTC. Translating gives CASSPRTGGSYEQYV.

The table lists this clonotype with a few counts. DNA for the CDR3: TGCAGTGCTAGAACGGGACTAGCGGGGGCGTTCGGGGAGACCCAGTACTTC. It translates to CSARTGLAGAFGETQYF. The chain couples TRBV20-1 to TRBJ2-5; 14 positions match TRBD2. The CDR3 consists of 17 residues. The V segment lost 2 bases and the J segment 5 bases; nucleotides outside the gene matches: 10. CDR1 DFQATT and CDR2 SNEGSKA come from the germline V gene (reference sequence).

The chain has TRBV6-5 and TRBJ2-7; D may be TRBD1 (6 bases). V was trimmed by 0 bases and J by 0 bases, leaving 12 bases between them. CDR3 length equals 16 residues. Germline V gene sequence: CDR1 MNHEY, CDR2 SVGAGI. In DNA, the CDR3 is TGTGCCAGCAGTTACTCTGGCAGGGGCCGCTCCTACGAGCAGTACTTC. The encoded protein is CASSYSGRGRSYEQYF.

This clonotype was seen at least ten times. The chain joins TRBV4-1 to TRBJ1-1; weak D call: TRBD1 (6 bases). The CDR3 runs 14 residues. Germline V gene data show CDR1 as MGHRA and CDR2 as YSYEKL. V was trimmed by 1 base and J by 11 bases, leaving 17 bases between them. CDR3 residues: CASSQVMGTSGAFF. DNA of the CDR3: TGCGCCAGCAGCCAAGTAATGGGGACATCCGGGGCTTTCTTT.

The rearrangement joins TRBV18 to TRBJ2-5; TRBD1 matches 8 bases. Germline V lookup: CDR1 KGHSH, CDR2 LQKENI. With V trimmed by 3 bases and J by 2 bases, 2 bases remained unmatched. The CDR3 spans 14 residues. CDR3 region: CASSPHRGQETQYF. Written as DNA, the CDR3 is TGTGCCAGCTCACCGCACAGGGGGCAAGAGACCCAGTACTTC. The whole variable domain, filled in from reference TRBV18 and TRBJ2-5, reads NAGVMQNPRHLVRRRGQEARLRCSPMKGHSHVYWYRQLPEEGLKFMVYLQKENIIDESGMPKERFSAEFPKEGPSILRIQQVVRGDSAAYFCASSPHRGQETQYFGPGTRLLVL.